The rows below give T cell receptor beta chains drawn from one sample of a study of blood T cell repertoires in COVID-19. Sequencing used immunoSEQ multiplex PCR; TCRdb keeps in-frame clones, though not all of them. The sample holds about 260,000 clones, around 87% seen once. The sample taken for sequencing was peripheral blood. The receptors originated from a woman aged 55-70 years with COVID-19, enrolled during active disease. Each CDR3 is given with its conserved first and last residue. The D gene is left open where the match is weak. A row's size may be missing; if present it is once, few, many or a size class.

j_call | clone_size | d_call | cdr3_length | v_call | cdr3_nt | cdr3_aa
TRBJ1-2 | NA | TRBD1 | 16 | TRBV28 | TGTGCCAGCAGTTTATACTATGGGGACAGGGGACATGGCTACACCTTC | CASSLYYGDRGHGYTF
TRBJ2-3 | NA | TRBD2 | 15 | TRBV18 | TGTGCCAGCTCACCGGCTAGCGGGAGACTGGATACGCAGTATTTT | CASSPASGRLDTQYF
TRBJ1-6 | NA | NA | 14 | TRBV19 | TGTGCCAGTGCAGAAGGACAGTATAATTCACCCCTCCACTTT | CASAEGQYNSPLHF
TRBJ2-7 | NA | TRBD2 | 22 | TRBV6-2/TRBV6-3 | TGTGCCAGCACCCCAGGGACCCCCCTTCGGAATAGCGGGAGTTCCTGGATGTCCGAGCAGTACTTC | CASTPGTPLRNSGSSWMSEQYF
TRBJ1-4 | NA | TRBD1 | 16 | TRBV19 | TGTGCCAGTAGTCCCGAGGGTAACAGGGGGAATGAAAAACTGTTTTTT | CASSPEGNRGNEKLFF
TRBJ1-1 | NA | TRBD1 | 15 | TRBV28 | TGTGCCAGCATCCCCGGGACAGGGTTCGACACTGAAGCTTTCTTT | CASIPGTGFDTEAFF
TRBJ1-2 | NA | NA | 13 | TRBV6-1 | TGTGCCAGCAGTGAAGCGATCGGCTATGGCTACACCTTC | CASSEAIGYGYTF
TRBJ1-1 | once | NA | 13 | TRBV11-3 | TGTGCCAGCAGCTTAGACCAGGACACTGAAGCTTTCTTT | CASSLDQDTEAFF
TRBJ2-3 | NA | TRBD2 | 16 | TRBV28 | TGTGCCAGCAGTTTGGGACTAGCTCAGCCCACAGATACGCAGTATTTT | CASSLGLAQPTDTQYF
TRBJ1-4 | NA | TRBD1 | 18 | TRBV18 | TGTGCCAGCTCACCGACTAAAAGCGGGACAGGAACTAATGAAAAACTGTTTTTT | CASSPTKSGTGTNEKLFF
TRBJ1-2 | once | NA | 20 | TRBV4-2 | TGTGCCAGCAGCCAAGATCGATCCGCCCGAACAGGGAGTGTTAACTATGGCTACACCTTC | CASSQDRSARTGSVNYGYTF
TRBJ1-2 | NA | TRBD1 | 14 | TRBV28 | TGTGCCAGCAGTTTCCCGGGACAGGTGGTGGGCTACACCTTC | CASSFPGQVVGYTF
TRBJ1-2 | NA | NA | 15 | TRBV30 | TGTGCCTGGAGTACCCCTCCCCACATGCTGAAGGGCTACACCTTC | CAWSTPPHMLKGYTF
TRBJ2-7 | NA | TRBD2 | 15 | TRBV5-8 | TGTGCCAGCAGGTTGTTAGCGGGAGGGTTCTACGAGCAGTACTTC | CASRLLAGGFYEQYF
TRBJ2-1 | NA | NA | 14 | TRBV11-2 | TGTGCCAGCAGCCCGCTAGTCCGTTACAATGAGCAGTTCTTC | CASSPLVRYNEQFF
TRBJ2-3 | NA | NA | 14 | TRBV7-2 | TGTGCCAGCAGCTTTCACGGGAGCGCAGATACGCAGTATTTT | CASSFHGSADTQYF
TRBJ2-1 | NA | TRBD2 | 14 | TRBV5-1 | TGCGCCAGCATCGGGACTAGCGGGGGTAATGAGCAGTTCTTC | CASIGTSGGNEQFF
TRBJ2-2 | NA | TRBD2 | 15 | TRBV7-7 | TGTGCCAGCAGCCCGGGGGGAGGATCGTCCGGGGAGCTGTTTTTT | CASSPGGGSSGELFF
TRBJ1-4 | NA | NA | 13 | TRBV30 | TGTGCCTGGAGTCCCCGTCTAGGGGGAAAACTGTTTTTT | CAWSPRLGGKLFF
TRBJ1-4 | few | NA | 15 | TRBV5-4 | TGTGCCAGCAGCCCGGGGGGGGGTAGAACAGAAAAACTGTTTTTT | CASSPGGGRTEKLFF
TRBJ1-2 | few | NA | 13 | TRBV7-8 | TGTGCCAGCAGCCCCCCCGGTGGCTATGGCTACACCTTC | CASSPPGGYGYTF
TRBJ1-6 | NA | NA | 14 | TRBV6-4 | TGTGCCAGCAGAGAGGCAGGGGTGAATTCACCCCTCCACTTT | CASREAGVNSPLHF
TRBJ1-4 | NA | TRBD1 | 15 | TRBV5-1 | TGCGCCAGCAGCTTATCCGGGACAGGGAATGAAAAACTGTTTTTT | CASSLSGTGNEKLFF
TRBJ2-2 | NA | TRBD2 | 16 | TRBV6-6 | TGTGCCAGCAGATCTACGGGACTAGCGGGAGCCGGGGAGCTGTTTTTT | CASRSTGLAGAGELFF
TRBJ1-2 | NA | TRBD1 | 16 | TRBV5-6 | TGTGCCAGCAGCTTGGTAGGGACAGGGACGTGGTATGGCTACACCTTC | CASSLVGTGTWYGYTF
TRBJ2-1 | NA | TRBD2 | 15 | TRBV29-1 | TGCAGCGTCTTGGCTAGCGGGAGAACCTACAATGAGCAGTTCTTC | CSVLASGRTYNEQFF
TRBJ2-6 | NA | NA | 17 | TRBV19 | TGTGCCAGTAGTATAGTCCGTACGGAGACTGGGGCCAACGTCCTGACTTTC | CASSIVRTETGANVLTF
TRBJ2-7 | NA | NA | 11 | TRBV12-3/TRBV12-4 | TGTGCCAGCAAGAGTTCCTACGAGCAGTACTTC | CASKSSYEQYF
TRBJ1-3 | NA | NA | 17 | TRBV2 | TGTGCCAGCAGTGAGTCTGACAGGTTGTACTCTGGAAACACCATATATTTT | CASSESDRLYSGNTIYF
TRBJ2-3 | NA | TRBD2 | 15 | TRBV7-2 | TGTGCCAGCAGCCCTACTAGCGGGATTTGGCATACGCAGTATTTT | CASSPTSGIWHTQYF
TRBJ2-7 | few | NA | 12 | TRBV18 | TGTGCCAGCTCACCACCGTCGGGTGGGCAGTACTTC | CASSPPSGGQYF
TRBJ2-3 | NA | NA | 17 | TRBV15 | TGTGCCACCAGCAGAGATCCTTTCTCGGGTAGCACAGATACGCAGTATTTT | CATSRDPFSGSTDTQYF
TRBJ2-7 | NA | NA | 14 | TRBV28 | TGTGCCAGCAGAGATAGCGGAATCTCCTACGAGCAGTACTTC | CASRDSGISYEQYF
TRBJ1-4 | once | NA | 19 | TRBV18 | TGTGCCAGCTCACTTCGACAGATGGGGCAGTGGGGCCCTACTGAAAAACTGTTTTTT | CASSLRQMGQWGPTEKLFF
TRBJ2-5 | NA | NA | 15 | TRBV11-2 | TGTGCCAGCAGCTTAGGGACAGTAAAATCAGAGACCCAGTACTTC | CASSLGTVKSETQYF
TRBJ2-4 | NA | TRBD2 | 16 | TRBV2 | TGTGCCAGCAGTGAAGACCTAGCGGCAAACAAAAACATTCAGTACTTC | CASSEDLAANKNIQYF
TRBJ1-1 | NA | TRBD1 | 17 | TRBV2 | TGTGCCAGCAGTTGGACAGGGCGCGGTTCGGTGAACACTGAAGCTTTCTTT | CASSWTGRGSVNTEAFF
TRBJ2-2 | NA | TRBD2 | 16 | TRBV27 | TGTGCCAGCAGCTTTCGGACCGGACTAGCGACCTGGGAGCTGTTTTTT | CASSFRTGLATWELFF
TRBJ2-7 | NA | TRBD2 | 16 | TRBV5-4 | TGTGCCAGCAGCCCAAACCGGCCAGCGGGAGTCGGAGAGCAGTACTTC | CASSPNRPAGVGEQYF
TRBJ1-2 | NA | NA | 15 | TRBV28 | TGTGCCAGCAGTGGAGGGGCCGAGGCAGGCTCTGGCTACACCTTC | CASSGGAEAGSGYTF
TRBJ2-2 | NA | NA | 15 | TRBV24-1 | TGTGCCACCAGTGATGGCAGGGGAAACACCGGGGAGCTGTTTTTT | CATSDGRGNTGELFF
TRBJ2-1 | NA | TRBD2 | 18 | TRBV7-8 | TGTGCCAGCAGCCCGAGGACTAGCGGGAGCAGTTGGGCAGATGAGCAGTTCTTC | CASSPRTSGSSWADEQFF
TRBJ1-2 | few | NA | 17 | TRBV18 | TGTGCCAGCTCACCAGGAGGAGTGTCCCTTCCTAACTATGGCTACACCTTC | CASSPGGVSLPNYGYTF
TRBJ1-2 | NA | NA | 14 | TRBV2 | TGTGCCAGCAACCAGGTTCAGGCGAACGGTGGCTACACCTTC | CASNQVQANGGYTF
TRBJ2-7 | NA | NA | 13 | TRBV15 | TGCGCCACCAGCAGAGAGACTACCTACGAGCAGTACTTC | CATSRETTYEQYF
TRBJ2-2 | NA | TRBD1 | 17 | TRBV7-9 | TGTGCCAGCAGCCCCACCCGGGACAGGGGGCTAGTCGGGGAGCTGTTTTTT | CASSPTRDRGLVGELFF
TRBJ2-2 | NA | TRBD2 | 16 | TRBV5-6 | TGTGCCAGCAGCTCCCGACTAGCGGGAATTACCGGGGAGCTGTTTTTT | CASSSRLAGITGELFF
TRBJ2-5 | NA | NA | 14 | TRBV7-8 | TGTGCCAGCAGCTTGGGCCCGGCGGGAGAGACCCAGTACTTC | CASSLGPAGETQYF
TRBJ2-1 | NA | NA | 15 | TRBV9 | TGTGCCAGCAGCGCTTCTTTAGAGATCTACAATGAGCAGTTCTTC | CASSASLEIYNEQFF
TRBJ2-1 | NA | NA | 19 | TRBV5-1 | TGCGCCAGCAGCTTAGCGGGGGGGTTCTTTGGACAGGGGATGCGTGAGCAGTTCTTC | CASSLAGGFFGQGMREQFF
TRBJ2-7 | NA | TRBD2 | 15 | TRBV10-3 | TGTGCCATCAGAAAGGGACTAGCGGGAGGCTACGAGCAGTACTTC | CAIRKGLAGGYEQYF
TRBJ2-1 | NA | TRBD2 | 15 | TRBV5-4 | TGTGCCAGCAGCTCCGGACTAGCGACCTACAATGAGCAGTTCTTC | CASSSGLATYNEQFF
TRBJ1-5 | NA | TRBD1 | 16 | TRBV4-3 | TGCGCCAGCAGCCAAGATGGGACAGGCCGCAATCAGCCCCAGCATTTT | CASSQDGTGRNQPQHF
TRBJ1-5 | NA | NA | 13 | TRBV6-6 | TGTGCCAGCAGTTACCCCAACAATCAGCCCCAGCATTTT | CASSYPNNQPQHF
TRBJ2-7 | NA | TRBD2 | 14 | TRBV28 | TGTGCCAGCAGCTTAGCGGGAACGGCCTCCGAGCAGTACTTC | CASSLAGTASEQYF
TRBJ1-2 | NA | TRBD1 | 13 | TRBV6-2/TRBV6-3 | TGTGCCAGCAGCCGGGACAGACGGATGGGCTACACCTTC | CASSRDRRMGYTF
TRBJ1-1 | NA | NA | 14 | TRBV7-2 | TGTGCCAGCAGCCGCGGGAGAGGGAACACTGAAGCTTTCTTT | CASSRGRGNTEAFF
TRBJ1-1 | NA | TRBD1 | 14 | TRBV5-1 | TGCGCCAGCAGCTTGCAGGGGGGTCACACTGAAGCTTTCTTT | CASSLQGGHTEAFF